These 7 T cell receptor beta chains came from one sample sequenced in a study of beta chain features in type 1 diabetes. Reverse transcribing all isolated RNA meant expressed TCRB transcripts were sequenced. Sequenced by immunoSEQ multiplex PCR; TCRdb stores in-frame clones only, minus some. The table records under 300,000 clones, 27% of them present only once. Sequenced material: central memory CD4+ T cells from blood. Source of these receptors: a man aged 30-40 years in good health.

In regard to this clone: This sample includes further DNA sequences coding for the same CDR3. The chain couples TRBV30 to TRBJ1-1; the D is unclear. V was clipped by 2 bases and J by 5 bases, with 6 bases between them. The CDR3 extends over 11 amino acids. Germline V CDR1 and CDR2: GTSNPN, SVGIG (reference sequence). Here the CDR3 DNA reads TGTGCCTGGAGTCGGGGAACTGAAGCTTTCTTT. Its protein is CAWSRGTEAFF.

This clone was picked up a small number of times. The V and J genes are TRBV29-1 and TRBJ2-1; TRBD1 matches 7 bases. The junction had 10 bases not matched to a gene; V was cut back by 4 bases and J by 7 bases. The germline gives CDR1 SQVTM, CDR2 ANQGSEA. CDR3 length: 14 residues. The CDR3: CSVGNRGVSNEQFF. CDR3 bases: TGCAGCGTTGGCAACAGGGGTGTATCAAATGAGCAGTTCTTC.

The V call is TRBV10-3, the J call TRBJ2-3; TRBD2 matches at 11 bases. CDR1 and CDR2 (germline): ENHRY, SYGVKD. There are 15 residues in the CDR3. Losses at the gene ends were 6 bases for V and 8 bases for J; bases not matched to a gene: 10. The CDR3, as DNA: TGTGCCATCAGCCTACTAGCGGGGGCCGACGGTACGCAGTATTTT. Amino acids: CAISLLAGADGTQYF.

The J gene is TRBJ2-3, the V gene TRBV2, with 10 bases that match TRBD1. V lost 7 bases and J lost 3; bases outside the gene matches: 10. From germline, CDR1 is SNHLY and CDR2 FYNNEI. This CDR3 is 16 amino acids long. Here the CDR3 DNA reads TGTGCCAGCACTGCCGTGGGACAGGGGTCAACAGATACGCAGTATTTT. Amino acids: CASTAVGQGSTDTQYF.

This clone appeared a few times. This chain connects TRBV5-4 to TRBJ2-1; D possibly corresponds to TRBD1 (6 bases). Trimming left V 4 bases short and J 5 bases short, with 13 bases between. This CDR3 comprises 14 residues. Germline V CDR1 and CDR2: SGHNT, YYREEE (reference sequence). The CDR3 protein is CASSEQGSHNEQFF. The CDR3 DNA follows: TGTGCCAGCAGCGAACAGGGATCCCACAATGAGCAGTTCTTC.

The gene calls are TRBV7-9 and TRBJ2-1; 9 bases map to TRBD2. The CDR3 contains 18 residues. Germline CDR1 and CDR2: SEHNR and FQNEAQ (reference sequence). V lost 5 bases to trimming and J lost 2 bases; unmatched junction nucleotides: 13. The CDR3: CASSPRSGSGRTYNEQFF. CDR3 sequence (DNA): TGTGCCAGCAGCCCGAGGAGTGGGAGCGGGAGGACCTACAATGAGCAGTTCTTC.

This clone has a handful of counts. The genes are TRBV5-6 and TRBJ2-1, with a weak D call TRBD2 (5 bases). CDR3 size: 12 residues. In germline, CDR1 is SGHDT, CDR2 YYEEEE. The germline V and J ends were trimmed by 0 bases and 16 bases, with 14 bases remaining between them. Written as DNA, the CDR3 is TGTGCCAGCAGCTTGGTTGTGGGAGCCTACTTCTTC. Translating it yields CASSLVVGAYFF.